The present T cell receptor beta chain was sequenced within a study of post-analysis software for immune sequencing data. Overall study context: Clinical courses comprised relapsing-remitting, secondary progressive and progressive-relapsing multiple sclerosis. Whole-study results and caveats: Multiple sclerosis was associated with a significant reduction in normalized Chao1 diversity relative to controls. F-measure co-clustering was strong for batch-matched samples.

A remark on this clonotype: What it recognizes is unknown.

Carried by the TCR beta cDNA libraries were unique molecular identifiers. Input populations of roughly 0.95 to 10 million T cells gave rise to around 500,000 cDNA molecules. Each CDR3 protein is one row after TCRdb ran MiXCR on the PCR reads. The sample includes about 570,000 distinct CDR3 sequences, about a third of them seen just once. The TCR sequence derives from a girl aged 2-17 years with multiple sclerosis. The sequencing input was blood.

The CDR3 reads CASSLRTGTDTGELFF. The CDR3, as DNA: TGTGCCAGCAGCTTAAGGACAGGGACCGACACCGGGGAGCTGTTTTTT. This rearrangement joins TRBV7-9 to TRBJ2-2; TRBD1 agrees at 8 bases. The CDR3 totals 16 residues. From germline, CDR1 is SEHNR and CDR2 FQNEAQ (reference sequence). V shed 2 bases and J 3 bases; nucleotides not matched to a gene: 5.